This is a list of T cell receptor beta chains from one sample in a study of cytomegalovirus exposure and HLA in healthy donors. TCRdb's table, derived via immunoSEQ multiplex PCR, lists solely in-frame clones and lacks some. The listing contains 70,000 or so clones. The sample was PBMCs. Receptors were obtained from a boy between 10 and 17 years old in good health and CMV-seronegative. CDR3s leave out the opening cysteine and the closing phenylalanine or tryptophan. The order of the fields is CDR3 protein, V gene.

ASSLSRTSGGDEQY,TRBV27
ASSLIQGWTEAF,TRBV7-2
ASSAGLQGNEAF,TRBV5-1
SSERSGEQY,TRBV20-1
ASSWDRAYSNQPQH,TRBV7-4
ASSHQTEAF,TRBV7-9
ATSRGDRSIGNIQY,TRBV15
ASSSVDRYEQY,TRBV28
ASSSGLAGVETQY,TRBV6-5
AWSLTQGVNTEDF,TRBV30
ASNTMEGTGFYEQY,TRBV11-2
AISDRDTNQPQH,TRBV10-3
ASSPTGRTEAF,TRBV27
ASSYDRGETQY,TRBV7-3
ASSVMDRNYGYT,TRBV9
ASSNPANTEDF,TRBV5-1
ASSTQAGGPVDTQY,TRBV7-3
ASSYAGAAYEQY,TRBV27
ASSSGSRGTDTQY,TRBV19